The entry below gives a single TCR beta chain sequence along with its context. Sequencing was performed with immunoSEQ multiplex PCR; in TCRdb, only in-frame clones are kept and a portion is missing. Of around 120,000 clones detected, approximately 80% appear once; the ten largest clones hold around 4.1%. This entry comes from a study of blood T cell repertoires in COVID-19. Background on the study: The United States, Italy and Spain were the sources of the acute and convalescent COVID-19 samples.

Trimming pared 3 bases from V and 6 bases from J, leaving 14 bases between. CDR1 MDHEN and CDR2 SYDVKM come from the germline V gene. This CDR3 comprises 14 residues. This chain uses TRBV28 with TRBJ2-5, with a weak D call TRBD1 (5 bases). This clonotype was sampled from a woman at least 80 years old with acute or convalescent COVID-19. Sample: peripheral blood. The chain's CDR3 is CASSLSQGLKTQYF. CDR3 in DNA: TGTGCCAGCAGTTTGTCCCAGGGCTTGAAGACCCAGTACTTC.